This TCR beta chain derives from a study of blood T cell repertoires in COVID-19. Germline values: CDR1 ENHRY, CDR2 SYGVKD. CDR3 length: 13 residues. V dropped 4 bases and J dropped 0 bases, with 3 bases sitting between them. This clone showed up just once. Only in-frame clones appear in the TCRdb table, and some are missing; sequencing was by immunoSEQ multiplex PCR. The repertoire holds roughly 40,000 clones, with around 90% as singletons. Specimen: peripheral blood. This clonotype was obtained from a man aged 50 to 60 with active COVID-19. The rearrangement uses TRBV10-3 and TRBJ1-4, with unresolved D. Written as DNA, the CDR3 is TGTGCCATCAGTGCTGCAACTAATGAAAAACTGTTTTTT. This sequence encodes CAISAATNEKLFF.